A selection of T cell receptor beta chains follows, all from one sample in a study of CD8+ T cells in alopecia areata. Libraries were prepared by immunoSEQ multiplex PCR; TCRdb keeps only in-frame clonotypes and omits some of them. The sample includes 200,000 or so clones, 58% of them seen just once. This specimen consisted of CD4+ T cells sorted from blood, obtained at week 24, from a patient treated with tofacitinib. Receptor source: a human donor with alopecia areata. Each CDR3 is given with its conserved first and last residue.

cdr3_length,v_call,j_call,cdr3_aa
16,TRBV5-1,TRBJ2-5,CASSAGTSGRQETQYF
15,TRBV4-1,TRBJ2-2,CASSQEHRGTGELFF
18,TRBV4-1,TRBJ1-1,CASKPRLRDQHWNTEAFF
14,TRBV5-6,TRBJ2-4,CASSLDRVRHIQYF
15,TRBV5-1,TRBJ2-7,CASSLGGTGPYEQYF
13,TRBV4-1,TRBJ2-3,CASSQAGADTQYF
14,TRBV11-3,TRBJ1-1,CASTRTGVDTEAFF
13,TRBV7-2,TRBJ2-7,CASSLNLDNEQYF
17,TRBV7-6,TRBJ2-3,CASSLRPQGRGTDTQYF
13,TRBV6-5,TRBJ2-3,CASSPMRRDTQYF
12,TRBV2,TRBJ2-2,CASRPLTGELFF
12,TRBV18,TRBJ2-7,CASSGGPHEQYF
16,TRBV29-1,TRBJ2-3,CSVLFFAGGRADTQYF
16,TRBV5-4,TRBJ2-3,CASSPLLAGETDTQYF
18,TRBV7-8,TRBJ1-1,CASSRTVTGGFMNTEAFF
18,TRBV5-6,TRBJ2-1,CASSLVFRALETYNEQFF
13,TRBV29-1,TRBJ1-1,CSVTGEVYTEAFF
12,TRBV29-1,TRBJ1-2,CSVDARNYGYTF
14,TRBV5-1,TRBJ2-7,CASSLDRVRYEQYF
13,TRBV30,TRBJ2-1,CAWVLAGNNEQFF
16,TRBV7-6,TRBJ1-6,CASSRAGPGSNSPLHF
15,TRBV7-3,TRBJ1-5,CASSLNGVSNQPQHF
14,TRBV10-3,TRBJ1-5,CAIRRAGDDQPQHF
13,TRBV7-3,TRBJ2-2,CASSKTVTGELFF
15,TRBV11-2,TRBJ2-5,CASSLDRTITETQYF
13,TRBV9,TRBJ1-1,CASSVLLDTEAFF
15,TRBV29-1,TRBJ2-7,CSASRGTAGTYEQYF
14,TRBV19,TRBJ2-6,CASSISSGANVLTF
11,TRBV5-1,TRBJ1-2,CASSSQWGYTF
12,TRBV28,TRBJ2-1,CASSRQGGEQFF
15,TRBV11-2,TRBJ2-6,CASSVLGTGANVLTF
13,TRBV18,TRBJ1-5,CASTGDSNQPQHF
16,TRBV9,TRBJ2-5,CASSVAGKRGQETQYF